Listed below are T cell receptor beta chains from one sample, sequenced in a study of radiotherapy plus CTLA-4 blockade in lung cancer. Sequencing was performed with immunoSEQ multiplex PCR; in TCRdb, only in-frame clones are kept and a portion is missing. This sample has approximately 45,000 clones, with 63% found just once. This material consisted of peripheral blood, taken from a patient treated with radiotherapy plus ipilimumab. These receptors came from a human donor with non-small cell lung cancer who had a partial response to radiotherapy plus ipilimumab. Each CDR3 is given with its conserved first and last residue. D genes are given only for firm matches. A clone size is listed for some rows: how often the clone was seen (once, few, many), or a class if it is expanded.

cdr3_length	v_call	j_call	clone_size	d_call	cdr3_aa	cdr3_nt
18	TRBV2	TRBJ2-5	once	TRBD2	CASSEVWLAGEGGETQYF	TGTGCCAGCAGTGAAGTTTGGCTAGCGGGAGAAGGGGGAGAGACCCAGTACTTC
11	TRBV29-1	TRBJ1-1	-	-	CSVVDLTEAFF	TGCAGCGTTGTAGACCTCACTGAAGCTTTCTTT
18	TRBV5-5	TRBJ2-7	-	-	CASSFKRDPGDRRNEQYF	TGTGCCAGCAGCTTCAAGAGGGACCCAGGGGACCGGCGGAACGAGCAGTACTTC
16	TRBV18	TRBJ2-3	-	-	CASSPLAGSNFDTQYF	TGTGCCAGCTCACCACTGGCGGGCTCAAATTTCGACACGCAGTATTTT
15	TRBV5-1	TRBJ1-4	-	-	CASSPRDFINEKLFF	TGCGCCAGCAGCCCCCGGGACTTCATTAATGAAAAACTGTTTTTT
14	TRBV5-1	TRBJ1-2	-	-	CASSLGKLNYGYTF	TGCGCCAGCAGCTTGGGAAAACTTAACTATGGCTACACCTTC
12	TRBV6-1	TRBJ2-1	-	TRBD1	CASSTGGREQFF	TGTGCCAGCAGCACAGGGGGCAGGGAGCAGTTCTTC
15	TRBV7-9	TRBJ2-7	-	-	CASSLGSNRVYEQYF	TGTGCCAGCAGCTTAGGGTCAAACAGGGTCTACGAGCAGTACTTC
13	TRBV30	TRBJ2-1	-	-	CAWTQGPYNEQFF	TGTGCCTGGACACAGGGACCGTACAATGAGCAGTTCTTC
14	TRBV9	TRBJ1-1	-	-	CASSVAGEGTEAFF	TGTGCCAGCAGCGTAGCGGGCGAGGGAACTGAAGCTTTCTTT
13	TRBV30	TRBJ2-5	-	TRBD2	CAWTLAGASTQYF	TGTGCCTGGACCCTAGCGGGAGCGTCGACCCAGTACTTC
15	TRBV7-2	TRBJ2-1	-	TRBD2	CASSLASGGRSEQFF	TGTGCCAGCAGCTTAGCTAGCGGGGGTCGCTCTGAGCAGTTCTTC
13	TRBV7-2	TRBJ2-5	-	-	CASSPVWLETQYF	TGTGCCAGCAGCCCCGTCTGGCTGGAGACCCAGTACTTC
14	TRBV19	TRBJ2-7	many	TRBD2	CASSMREDAREQYF	TGTGCCAGTAGTATGCGGGAGGACGCCCGGGAGCAGTACTTC
11	TRBV10-3	TRBJ2-7	-	-	CAISEGGEQYF	TGTGCCATCAGTGAGGGAGGCGAGCAGTACTTC
12	TRBV30	TRBJ1-3	few	-	CAWSVLGNTIYF	TGTGCCTGGAGTGTACTCGGAAACACCATATATTTT
17	TRBV19	TRBJ2-6	-	-	CASTQTPKSSGANVLTF	TGTGCCAGTACTCAGACACCGAAAAGCTCTGGGGCCAACGTCCTGACTTTC
14	TRBV5-6	TRBJ2-2	-	-	CASSGTPSTGELFF	TGTGCCAGCAGTGGGACACCTAGTACCGGGGAGCTGTTTTTT
13	TRBV5-1	TRBJ1-2	once	-	CASSADSAAGYTF	TGCGCCAGCAGCGCAGACAGTGCCGCCGGCTACACCTTC
16	TRBV6-6	TRBJ1-4	many	TRBD1	CASSTKGTATNEKLFF	TGTGCCAGCAGTACGAAAGGGACAGCAACTAATGAAAAACTGTTTTTT
15	TRBV7-2	TRBJ2-7	-	TRBD1	CASSPSGTETYEQYF	TGTGCCAGCAGCCCGTCCGGGACAGAGACCTACGAGCAGTACTTC
15	TRBV4-2	TRBJ2-2	few	-	CASSQDGSTTGELFF	TGTGCCAGCAGCCAAGATGGGAGTACCACCGGGGAGCTGTTTTTT
15	TRBV5-1	TRBJ2-1	-	TRBD2	CASSLGREGPGEQFF	TGCGCCAGCAGCTTGGGGCGGGAGGGCCCGGGTGAGCAGTTCTTC
16	TRBV5-6	TRBJ1-2	-	-	CASSLAGPTGLNGYTF	TGTGCCAGCAGCTTGGCAGGTCCGACAGGCCTCAATGGCTACACCTTC
13	TRBV6-1	TRBJ1-1	-	-	CASSARRGTEAFF	TGTGCCAGCAGTGCTCGGAGAGGCACTGAAGCTTTCTTT
16	TRBV7-8	TRBJ1-1	-	TRBD1	CASSTRQGRVRTEAFF	TGTGCCAGCAGCACCCGACAGGGGCGGGTAAGGACTGAAGCTTTCTTT
13	TRBV6-1	TRBJ1-2	-	-	CASRTASYYGYTF	TGTGCCAGCAGGACAGCTTCCTACTATGGCTACACCTTC
15	TRBV4-2	TRBJ1-2	-	TRBD1	CASSPGTGTWRGYTF	TGTGCCAGCAGCCCCGGGACAGGGACTTGGCGTGGCTACACCTTC
16	TRBV5-1	TRBJ2-1	-	-	CASSLASRVGYNEQFF	TGCGCCAGCAGCTTGGCCTCGCGGGTCGGCTACAATGAGCAGTTCTTC
15	TRBV5-5	TRBJ1-2	-	TRBD1	CASSSRGQGDYGYTF	TGTGCCAGCAGCTCCCGGGGACAGGGGGACTATGGCTACACCTTC
14	TRBV7-7	TRBJ2-2	-	-	CASQRAPNTGELFF	TGTGCTAGCCAGAGGGCCCCCAACACCGGGGAGCTGTTTTTT
14	TRBV5-4	TRBJ1-1	-	TRBD1	CASSPDRGNTEAFF	TGTGCCAGCAGCCCGGACAGGGGGAACACTGAAGCTTTCTTT
16	TRBV27	TRBJ2-2	-	TRBD2	CASSPAPGAGGRELFF	TGTGCCAGCAGTCCAGCCCCAGGGGCGGGAGGGAGGGAGCTGTTTTTT
13	TRBV7-2	TRBJ2-1	few	-	CASSLEAENEQFF	TGTGCCAGCAGCTTAGAAGCCGAAAATGAGCAGTTCTTC
14	TRBV6-5	TRBJ2-3	-	-	CASSPRGSTDTQYF	TGTGCCAGCAGCCCTCGGGGGAGCACAGATACGCAGTATTTT
15	TRBV10-3	TRBJ2-7	-	TRBD2	CAISELGTSGYEQYF	TGTGCCATCAGTGAGTTGGGGACTAGCGGCTACGAGCAGTACTTC
14	TRBV7-2	TRBJ2-3	-	TRBD2	CASSLVGGTDTQYF	TGTGCCAGCAGCTTAGTGGGGGGGACAGATACGCAGTATTTT
12	TRBV6-5	TRBJ2-1	-	-	CASSSGGRGQFF	TGTGCCAGCAGTAGCGGCGGGCGGGGGCAGTTCTTC
15	TRBV6-1	TRBJ2-7	few	TRBD1	CASSESGQGPYEQYF	TGTGCCAGCAGTGAATCAGGACAGGGGCCGTACGAGCAGTACTTC
15	TRBV27	TRBJ2-1	-	-	CASSSGSYSYNEQFF	TGTGCCAGCAGTTCCGGGTCCTACTCCTACAATGAGCAGTTCTTC
12	TRBV9	TRBJ1-1	medium-sized	-	CASSPEDTEAFF	TGTGCCAGCAGCCCCGAGGACACTGAAGCTTTCTTT
15	TRBV7-3	TRBJ2-1	-	TRBD2	CASSPTSGADYEQFF	TGTGCCAGCAGCCCCACTAGCGGGGCCGATTATGAGCAGTTCTTC
15	TRBV27	TRBJ1-1	-	-	CASSLSGVGNTEAFF	TGTGCCAGCAGTCTCTCGGGGGTCGGGAACACTGAAGCTTTCTTT
13	TRBV7-8	TRBJ2-7	-	TRBD1	CASSLANRGEQYF	TGTGCCAGCAGCTTGGCGAACAGGGGCGAGCAGTACTTC
13	TRBV7-2	TRBJ2-2	-	-	CASSFPYTGELFF	TGTGCCAGCAGCTTCCCGTACACCGGGGAGCTGTTTTTT
16	TRBV27	TRBJ1-1	-	TRBD1	CASNIHRGLRNTEAFF	TGTGCCAGCAATATTCACAGGGGGCTCCGGAACACTGAAGCTTTCTTT
14	TRBV18	TRBJ1-4	-	TRBD1	CASSPWDRGEKLFF	TGTGCCAGCTCACCCTGGGACAGGGGAGAAAAACTGTTTTTT
16	TRBV4-3	TRBJ2-7	-	TRBD1	CASSQGADRVTYEQYF	TGCGCCAGCAGCCAAGGAGCGGACAGGGTAACCTACGAGCAGTACTTC
15	TRBV4-2	TRBJ1-1	-	-	CASSQGEGGNTEAFF	TGTGCCAGCAGCCAAGGCGAGGGAGGGAACACTGAAGCTTTCTTT
14	TRBV5-6	TRBJ2-7	-	TRBD1	CASSLGTGALEQYF	TGTGCCAGCAGCCTGGGGACAGGGGCGCTCGAGCAGTACTTC
15	TRBV11-2	TRBJ2-1	-	-	CASSSGALGTNEQFF	TGTGCCAGCAGCTCTGGGGCTTTGGGGACTAATGAGCAGTTCTTC
16	TRBV30	TRBJ2-3	-	-	CAWSVGSRSTGDTQYF	TGTGCCTGGAGTGTTGGGAGCCGCTCTACGGGAGATACGCAGTATTTT
12	TRBV10-2	TRBJ2-5	many	-	CASRSYQETQYF	TGCGCCAGCAGGAGTTACCAAGAGACCCAGTACTTC
15	TRBV7-6	TRBJ2-3	-	TRBD2	CASSFAGGITDTQYF	TGTGCCAGCAGCTTCGCGGGGGGGATCACAGATACGCAGTATTTT
12	TRBV7-8	TRBJ1-2	few	-	CASSPRTDGYTF	TGTGCCAGCAGCCCCAGGACAGACGGCTACACCTTC
13	TRBV6-6	TRBJ1-3	many	TRBD1	CASSYGHGTAFYF	TGTGCCAGCAGTTACGGTCACGGGACAGCTTTTTATTTT
12	TRBV5-6	TRBJ2-7	-	TRBD2	CASSSGGYEQYF	TGTGCCAGCAGCTCGGGGGGCTACGAGCAGTACTTC
16	TRBV4-2	TRBJ2-7	once	TRBD1	CASSQNWDRGRGEQYF	TGTGCCAGCAGCCAGAACTGGGACAGGGGGAGGGGGGAGCAGTACTTC
14	TRBV19	TRBJ2-7	-	TRBD1	CASSSGTGPYEQYF	TGTGCCAGTAGTAGCGGGACAGGGCCCTACGAGCAGTACTTC
17	TRBV10-3	TRBJ2-6	-	TRBD2	CAISQLAILSGANVLTF	TGTGCCATCAGCCAACTAGCGATCCTCTCTGGGGCCAACGTCCTGACTTTC